What follows describes a single T cell receptor (beta chain). Here immunoSEQ multiplex PCR was the method, and the copy in TCRdb shows in-frame clones only, minus some. The data show 250,000 to 300,000 clones, less than 90% seen once. The sample originates from a study of blood T cell repertoires in COVID-19. Germline CDR1 is SGHAT and CDR2 is FQNNGV. The length of the CDR3 is 13 residues. The germline V and J ends were trimmed by 1 base and 10 bases, with 8 bases remaining between them. This chain connects TRBV11-2 to TRBJ1-6; D remains ambiguous. This TCR was sampled from a woman in her 70s with COVID-19, enrolled during active disease. Sequencing was done on a sample of peripheral blood. In DNA, the CDR3 is TGTGCCAGCAGCTTAGCGGGTTGGTCACCCCTCCACTTT. The encoded protein is CASSLAGWSPLHF.